The 18 T cell receptor beta chains below were found in one sample sequenced in a study of T cell responses to AZD1222 COVID-19 vaccine. Here immunoSEQ multiplex PCR was the method, and the copy in TCRdb shows in-frame clones only, minus some. Altogether roughly 120,000 clones are present, 92% being singletons, with the ten largest covering 1.6%. Sequencing used peripheral blood, obtained 28 days after the second AZD1222 dose. All receptors derive from an adult who received the AZD1222 COVID-19 vaccine.

The V call is TRBV2, the J call TRBJ2-2, with D perhaps matching TRBD1 (6 bases). Trimming pared 3 bases from V and 3 bases from J, leaving 11 bases between. CDR1 SNHLY and CDR2 FYNNEI come from the germline V gene. This CDR3 comprises 15 residues. This chain's CDR3 is CASSDLGADTGELFF. The CDR3, as DNA: TGTGCCAGCAGTGACCTGGGGGCGGACACCGGGGAGCTGTTTTTT.

This clone has a single count. The rearrangement joins TRBV6-5 to TRBJ2-3, with D unresolved. The CDR3 spans 15 residues. V shed 9 bases and J shed 4 bases, with 20 bases lying between them. Germline lookup yields CDR1 MNHEY and CDR2 SVGAGI. The CDR3 region is CASNPGPRVADTQYF. The CDR3 coding sequence is TGTGCCAGTAATCCGGGTCCACGAGTTGCAGATACGCAGTATTTT.

This chain uses TRBV2 with TRBJ2-3, with 7 bases identical to TRBD2. From germline, CDR1 is SNHLY and CDR2 FYNNEI. The CDR3 has 15 amino acids. Unmatched junction bases numbered 6, after V lost 3 bases and J lost 3 bases. The CDR3 loop is CASSEAGVGTDTQYF. DNA for the CDR3: TGTGCCAGCAGTGAGGCGGGAGTAGGAACAGATACGCAGTATTTT. Full variable domain (remainder filled in from reference TRBV2 and TRBJ2-3): EPEVTQTPSHQVTQMGQEVILRCVPISNHLYFYWYRQILGQKVEFLVSFYNNEISEKSEIFDDQFSVERPDGSNFTLKIRSTKLEDSAMYFCASSEAGVGTDTQYFGPGTRLTVL.

This chain links TRBV6-6 with TRBJ2-3; no clear D gene. The germline V gene has CDR1 MNHNY and CDR2 SVGAGI (reference sequence). Trimming cost V 5 bases and J 5 bases, with 5 bases left between them. This CDR3 is 11 amino acids long. This CDR3 is CASSGLDTQYF. CDR3 DNA sequence: TGTGCCAGCAGTGGTCTAGATACGCAGTATTTT.

V usage is TRBV19 and J usage is TRBJ1-5; 9 bases are a match to TRBD1. Germline-derived CDR1 and CDR2 are LNHDA and SQIVND (reference sequence). The CDR3 covers 15 residues. The ends lost 8 bases at V and 6 bases at J; junction bases unmatched: 11. The CDR3 sequence: CASRTGEIESQPQHF. The DNA for the CDR3 is TGTGCCAGTCGGACAGGGGAAATAGAGAGTCAGCCCCAGCATTTT.

The J gene is TRBJ1-4, the V gene TRBV3-1 (or the pseudogene TRBV3-2), with D perhaps TRBD1 (5 bases). The CDR3 runs to 15 residues. The V end lost 1 base, the J end lost 8 bases, and 14 bases lay between the germline ends. CDR1 is LGHDT and CDR2 is YNNKEL in the germline V gene (reference sequence). The CDR3 region is CASSQVGQEGEKLFF. For the CDR3, the DNA is TGTGCCAGCAGCCAAGTTGGCCAAGAGGGGGAAAAACTGTTTTTT.

V and J are TRBV6-5 and TRBJ2-7; D may be TRBD2 (7 bases). The germline CDR1 and CDR2 sequences are MNHEY and SVGAGI. The CDR3 loop spans 15 amino acids. With 6 bases removed from V and 2 bases from J, the gap between germline ends came to 17 bases. CDR3 in DNA: TGTGCCAGCAGCGCTGACGGAGGGGGGGCCTACGAGCAGTACTTC. Translated: CASSADGGGAYEQYF.

V gene TRBV5-1 combines with J gene TRBJ2-2; D gene unclear. V shed 0 bases and J shed 4 bases, with 13 bases lying between them. CDR1 and CDR2 (germline): SGHRS, YFSETQ. There are 16 residues in the CDR3. The CDR3 nucleotides are TGCGCCAGCAGCTTGGCCTCCCTGGCGATCACCGGGGAGCTGTTTTTT. Amino acids: CASSLASLAITGELFF.

The chain recombines TRBV7-2 with TRBJ1-4; 7 bases align to TRBD1. J gave up 8 bases and V 4 bases, and 4 bases lay outside the gene matches. The CDR3 consists of 13 residues. Per germline, CDR1 SGHTA and CDR2 FQGNSA. DNA of the CDR3: TGTGCCAGCAGCTCCACAGGGGTAGAAAAACTGTTTTTT. It encodes CASSSTGVEKLFF.

This chain connects TRBV6-6 to TRBJ2-1; 8 bases agree with TRBD2. The germline gives CDR1 MNHNY, CDR2 SVGAGI (reference sequence). With V trimmed by 0 bases and J by 3 bases, 4 bases remained unmatched. The CDR3 spans 16 residues. The CDR3: CASSYSASGSYNEQFF. The CDR3 DNA sequence: TGTGCCAGCAGTTACTCGGCCAGCGGGAGCTACAATGAGCAGTTCTTC.

This clone has just one count. The chain employs TRBV15 and TRBJ2-1; D is ambiguous. The CDR3 has 13 amino acids. From germline, CDR1 is LNHNV and CDR2 YYDKDF (reference sequence). V lost 1 base, J lost 3 bases, and 4 bases lay in between. The CDR3 region is CATSRVSYNEQFF. CDR3 nucleotide sequence: TGTGCCACCAGCAGAGTCAGCTACAATGAGCAGTTCTTC.

This chain connects TRBV2 to TRBJ1-4; no firm D call. CDR1 and CDR2 from the germline V gene are SNHLY and FYNNEI. Trimming removed 6 bases at V and 8 bases at J, with 19 bases between. The CDR3 loop spans 15 amino acids. The DNA of the CDR3 is TGTGCCAGCAGCCTGGAGGGATACCCTGGGGAAAAACTGTTTTTT. This encodes CASSLEGYPGEKLFF.

The rearrangement uses TRBV6-2 or TRBV6-3 and TRBJ1-6; the D gene is possibly TRBD1 (5 bases). CDR3 length: 18 residues. Germline CDR1 MNHEY, CDR2 SVGEGT. V dropped 6 bases and J dropped 7 bases, with 25 bases sitting between them. CDR3 region: CASSPSPLGAGPNSPLHF. Here the CDR3 DNA reads TGTGCCAGCAGCCCTTCACCCCTCGGGGCAGGGCCAAATTCACCCCTCCACTTT.

The V gene is TRBV7-8, the J gene TRBJ2-2; 10 bases align to TRBD2. V was pared by 5 bases and J by 7 bases, with 10 bases of the junction left unmatched. Germline V gives CDR1 SGHVS, CDR2 FQNEAQ. The CDR3 consists of 16 residues. The CDR3, as DNA: TGTGCCAGCAGCCCGAGGCCTAGCGGGAGTATCGGGGAGCTGTTTTTT. Encoded protein: CASSPRPSGSIGELFF.

The DNA of the CDR3 is TGTGCCAGCAGCAAAGAGGACAGTAGTGGGCACACCATATATTTT. The encoded protein is CASSKEDSSGHTIYF. This chain uses TRBV21-1 with TRBJ1-3; the tabulated D call, TRBD1, remains unverified against the DNA. TRBV21-1 corresponds to a pseudogene. CDR3 size: 15 residues.

V gene TRBV19 combines with J gene TRBJ2-5; TRBD2 matches 7 bases. This CDR3 contains 15 residues. Looked up from germline, CDR1 is LNHDA and CDR2 is SQIVND (reference sequence). The V and J ends lost 4 bases and 0 bases, in that order; junction bases with no gene match: 5. The CDR3 is CASSRVAGHQETQYF. CDR3 DNA sequence: TGTGCCAGTAGTAGGGTAGCGGGCCACCAAGAGACCCAGTACTTC.

Written as DNA, the CDR3 is TGTGCCAGCAGTGTAGCTATTAATCAGCCCCAGCATTTT. Residues: CASSVAINQPQHF. J is TRBJ1-5 and V is TRBV6-4, with D unclear. Trimming removed 4 bases from V and 4 bases from J, with 8 bases in between. There are 13 residues in the CDR3. Per germline, CDR1 MRHNA and CDR2 SNTAGT.

The chain carries TRBV6-1 and TRBJ1-1; D may be TRBD1 (5 bases). V dropped 2 bases and J dropped 9 bases, with 19 bases sitting between them. CDR1 is MNHNS, CDR2 SASEGT, per germline. This CDR3 is 15 amino acids long. CDR3 sequence: CASSEYGRDLNQAFF. In DNA, the CDR3 is TGTGCCAGCAGTGAATATGGCCGGGACTTAAACCAAGCTTTCTTT.